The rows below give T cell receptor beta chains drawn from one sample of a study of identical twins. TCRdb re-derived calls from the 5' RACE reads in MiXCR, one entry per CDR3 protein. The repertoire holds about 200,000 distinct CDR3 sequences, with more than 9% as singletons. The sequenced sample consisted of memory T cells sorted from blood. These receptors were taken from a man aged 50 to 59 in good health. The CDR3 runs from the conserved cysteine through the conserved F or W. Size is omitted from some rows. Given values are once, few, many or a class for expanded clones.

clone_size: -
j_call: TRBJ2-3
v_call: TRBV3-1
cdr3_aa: CASSLLAARTDTQYF

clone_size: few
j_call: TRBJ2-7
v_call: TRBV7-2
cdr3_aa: CASSLGRDNEQYF

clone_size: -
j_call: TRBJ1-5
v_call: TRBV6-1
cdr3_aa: CASSGQVNQPQHF

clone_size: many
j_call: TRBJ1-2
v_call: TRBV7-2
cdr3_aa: CASSPDPWPGNYGYTF

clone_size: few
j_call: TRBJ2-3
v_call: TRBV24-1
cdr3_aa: CATSVYDRGKDTQYF

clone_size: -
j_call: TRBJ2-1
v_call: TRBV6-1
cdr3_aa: CASSDPGGGPRVEQFF

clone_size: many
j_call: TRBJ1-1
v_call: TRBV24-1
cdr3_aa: CATAPGDGNTEAFF

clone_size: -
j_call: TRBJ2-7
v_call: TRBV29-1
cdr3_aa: CSVEDWDRGAGGYEQYF

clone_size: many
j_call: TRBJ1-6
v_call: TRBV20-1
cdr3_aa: CSARVFAGPSNSPLHF

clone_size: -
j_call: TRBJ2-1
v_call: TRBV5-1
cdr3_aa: CASSLTGTARLGEQFF

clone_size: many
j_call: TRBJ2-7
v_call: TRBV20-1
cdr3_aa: CSARRGGNAEQYF

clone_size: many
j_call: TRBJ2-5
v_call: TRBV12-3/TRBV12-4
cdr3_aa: CASSLRGQETQYF

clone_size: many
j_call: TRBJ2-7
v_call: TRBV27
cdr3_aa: CASRRTYGTFSYEQYF

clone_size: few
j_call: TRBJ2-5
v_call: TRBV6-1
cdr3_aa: CASSEVGRQETQYF

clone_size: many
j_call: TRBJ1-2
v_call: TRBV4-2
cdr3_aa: CASGQQGAYGYTF

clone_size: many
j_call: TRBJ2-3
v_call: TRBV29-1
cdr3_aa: CSVESAQDTSTDTQYF

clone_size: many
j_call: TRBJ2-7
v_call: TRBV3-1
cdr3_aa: CASTLGLAGSYEQYF

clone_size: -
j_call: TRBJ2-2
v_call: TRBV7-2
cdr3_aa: CASSLAASTGELLF

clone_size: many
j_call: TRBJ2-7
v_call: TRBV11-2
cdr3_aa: CASSLTSGRGTSYEQYF

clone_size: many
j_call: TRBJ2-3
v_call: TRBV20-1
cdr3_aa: CSAGGGGTGKDTQYF

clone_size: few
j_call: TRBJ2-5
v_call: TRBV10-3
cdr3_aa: CATRPPRGREGLGQETQYF

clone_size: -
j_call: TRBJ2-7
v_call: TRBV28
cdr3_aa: CASNPGAPYEQYF

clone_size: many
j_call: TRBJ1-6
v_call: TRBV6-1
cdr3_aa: CASSQYTHRSSYNSPLHF

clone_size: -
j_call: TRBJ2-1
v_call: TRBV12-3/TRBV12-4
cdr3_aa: CASTLGTRGGEQFF

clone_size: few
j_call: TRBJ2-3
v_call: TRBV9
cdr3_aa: CASSVAWGSGDTQYF

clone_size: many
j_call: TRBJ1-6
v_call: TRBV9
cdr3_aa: CASSVGPGYDSPLHF

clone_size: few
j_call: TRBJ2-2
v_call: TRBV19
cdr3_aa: CASSWDSGNTGELFF

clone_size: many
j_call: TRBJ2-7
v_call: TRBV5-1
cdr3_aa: CASSLANLLAGETEQYF

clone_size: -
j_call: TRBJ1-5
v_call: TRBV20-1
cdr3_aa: CSATVGNNQPQHF

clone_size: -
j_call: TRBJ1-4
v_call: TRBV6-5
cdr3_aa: CASSFHSPEANEKLFF

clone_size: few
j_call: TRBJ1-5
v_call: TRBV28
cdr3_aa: CASSLIVGQRGQPQHF

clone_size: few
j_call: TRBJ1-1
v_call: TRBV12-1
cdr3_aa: CASSFGGRPDSEAFF

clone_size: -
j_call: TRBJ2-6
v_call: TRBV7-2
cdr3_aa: CASTSQGRSSGANVLTF

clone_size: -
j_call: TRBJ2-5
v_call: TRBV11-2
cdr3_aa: CASSFGGGHRGTAQYF

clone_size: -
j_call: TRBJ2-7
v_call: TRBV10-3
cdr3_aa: CAISEYSGSYEQYF

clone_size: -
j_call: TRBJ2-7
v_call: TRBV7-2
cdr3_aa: CASSFRQGVSYEQYF

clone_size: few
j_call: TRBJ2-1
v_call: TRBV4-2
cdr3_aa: CASSQVPQGANNEQFF

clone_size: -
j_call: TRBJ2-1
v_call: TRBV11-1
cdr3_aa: CASSPSREAEQFF

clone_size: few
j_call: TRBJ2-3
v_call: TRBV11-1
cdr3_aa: CASSPRGFSGRRWGDTQYF

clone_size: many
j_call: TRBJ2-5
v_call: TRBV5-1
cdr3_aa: CASSLGTVYQETQYF

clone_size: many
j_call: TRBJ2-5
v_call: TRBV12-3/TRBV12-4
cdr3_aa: CASSFAGFSQETQYF

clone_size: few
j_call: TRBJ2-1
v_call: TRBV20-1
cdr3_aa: CSASGRTYNEQFF

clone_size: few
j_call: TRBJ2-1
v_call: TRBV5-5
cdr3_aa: CASSWGREGYNEQFF

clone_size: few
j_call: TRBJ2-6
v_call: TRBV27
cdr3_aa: CASSLNSRDTLLAANVLTF

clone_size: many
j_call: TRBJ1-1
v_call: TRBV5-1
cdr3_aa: CASSGPGTTTEAFF

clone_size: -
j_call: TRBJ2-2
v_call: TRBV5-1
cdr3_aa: CASSLDATLKAGELFF

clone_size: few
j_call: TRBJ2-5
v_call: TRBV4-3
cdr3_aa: CASSQDRRAQETQYF

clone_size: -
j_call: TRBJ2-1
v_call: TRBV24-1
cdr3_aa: CATSPTGYSYNEQFF

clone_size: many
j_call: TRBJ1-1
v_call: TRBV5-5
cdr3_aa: CASSLLGTTGTEAFF

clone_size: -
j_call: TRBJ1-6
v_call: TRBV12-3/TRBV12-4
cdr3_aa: CASYKTGSYNSPLHF

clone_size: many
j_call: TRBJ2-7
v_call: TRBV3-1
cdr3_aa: CASSQALAYEQYF